These 18 T cell receptor beta chains originate from one sample sequenced in a study of T cell repertoires in cytomegalovirus infection. In TCRdb, the reads were re-called with MiXCR into one record per CDR3 protein. Of approximately 100,000 distinct CDR3 sequences listed, 20% to 30% are singletons. The sample was CD8+ T cells from PBMCs. All receptors come from a human donor in good health (CMV status not recorded). Some clones in this sample may be carry-over from other donors' samples.

The chain combines TRBV9 with TRBJ1-2; 8 bases map to TRBD1. Germline V gene data show CDR1 as SGDLS and CDR2 as YYNGEE. V lost 2 bases to trimming and J lost 4 bases; unmatched junction nucleotides: 1. The CDR3 length is 13 residues. The CDR3 DNA is TGTGCCAGCAGCGTGGGACAGGCCTATGGCTACACCTTC. This translates into CASSVGQAYGYTF.

This clonotype appeared a few times. This rearrangement joins TRBV12-5 to TRBJ2-1; D is unresolved. Trimming removed 0 bases from V and 5 bases from J, with 8 bases in between. The CDR3 has 14 residues. Looked up from germline, CDR1 is LGHNT and CDR2 is FRNRAP. The CDR3: CASGLVSRDNEQFF. For the CDR3, the DNA is TGTGCTAGTGGTTTGGTATCCCGGGACAATGAGCAGTTCTTC.

The J gene is TRBJ1-5, the V gene TRBV20-1, with TRBD1 matching over 9 bases. Germline V lookup: CDR1 DFQATT, CDR2 SNEGSKA (reference sequence). This CDR3 comprises 16 residues. V lost 3 bases and J lost 3; bases outside the gene matches: 9. Here the CDR3 DNA reads TGCAGTGCTAGCCCCGCCGGGACAGGGAACAATCAGCCCCAGCATTTT. It codes for CSASPAGTGNNQPQHF.

This clonotype turned up a few times. This chain connects TRBV5-1 to TRBJ2-1, with a tentative D call TRBD2 (6 bases). CDR1 and CDR2 (germline): SGHRS, YFSETQ. The length of the CDR3 is 15 residues. Trimming pared 0 bases from V and 4 bases from J, leaving 11 bases between. The CDR3: CASSLGAGPYNEQFF. CDR3 nucleotides: TGCGCCAGCAGCTTGGGTGCGGGACCTTACAATGAGCAGTTCTTC.

This clonotype has ten or more counts. The chain is built from TRBV4-1 and TRBJ2-7; no clear D. CDR3 length equals 16 residues. Per germline, CDR1 MGHRA and CDR2 YSYEKL. Trimming removed 0 bases from V and 4 bases from J, with 16 bases in between. DNA of the CDR3: TGCGCCAGCAGCCAAGAATCTGTGCCGAGAACATACGAGCAGTACTTC. Protein product: CASSQESVPRTYEQYF.

This chain uses TRBV2 with TRBJ2-7, with 7 nucleotides matching TRBD1. The CDR3 covers 12 residues. J was trimmed by 7 bases and V by 11 bases; bases with no gene match: 11. Germline lookup yields CDR1 SNHLY and CDR2 FYNNEI. CDR3 protein: CAGTGTAAEQYF. Written as DNA, the CDR3 is TGTGCCGGAACCGGGACAGCTGCGGAGCAGTACTTC.

This clonotype rates as medium-sized (0.01 to 0.1%). The chain employs TRBV7-9 and TRBJ2-5; TRBD1 might be the D (6 bases). The length of the CDR3 is 14 residues. Germline V gene lookup returns CDR1 SEHNR and CDR2 FQNEAQ (reference sequence). V was shortened by 5 bases and J by 3 bases, with 13 bases between the two germline ends. CDR3 residues: CASSRVGQKETQYF. The CDR3 coding sequence is TGTGCCAGCAGCCGTGTTGGACAGAAAGAGACCCAGTACTTC.

This clonotype was detected many times. The CDR3 coding sequence is TGCAGTGCTAGAGCCCTTGGGACTAGTGATGAGCAGTTCTTC. This sequence encodes CSARALGTSDEQFF. The chain combines TRBV20-1 with TRBJ2-1; 8 nucleotides line up with TRBD2. The germline V gene encodes CDR1 DFQATT and CDR2 SNEGSKA (reference sequence). Trimming took 1 base from V and 8 from J; bases not matched to a gene: 7. This CDR3 region has 14 residues.

This clonotype has just a few counts. The J gene is TRBJ2-1, the V gene TRBV4-1, with 9 bases that match TRBD1. After removal of 4 bases from V and 10 bases from J, the junction contained 8 bases not matched to a gene. The CDR3 consists of 14 residues. Germline V gives CDR1 MGHRA, CDR2 YSYEKL. The CDR3 DNA follows: TGCGCCAGCAGCCTACAGGGGACAGGGCTCGAGCAGTTCTTC. This gives the protein CASSLQGTGLEQFF.

This clonotype appeared a few times. This chain connects TRBV12-3 or TRBV12-4 to TRBJ2-2; 11 bases agree with TRBD1. The CDR3 consists of 18 residues. Losses at the gene ends were 7 bases for V and 2 bases for J; bases not matched to a gene: 12. The CDR3 nucleotides read TGTGCCAGCACCCCGGGACAGGGGGAGACTCCTAACACCGGGGAGCTGTTTTTT. This encodes CASTPGQGETPNTGELFF.

Points on this clonotype: A read error may account for a junction end that differs from germline. The J gene is TRBJ2-3, the V gene TRBV5-1, with 7 bases fitting TRBD1. There are 16 residues in the CDR3. Germline V gene sequence: CDR1 SGHRS, CDR2 YFSETQ. The CDR3: CAGSSIRDSSTDTQYF. The CDR3 bases are TGCGCCGGCAGCTCCATCCGGGACAGCAGCACAGATACGCAGTATTTT. Together with reference TRBV5-1 and TRBJ2-3, the CDR3 gives the full variable domain: KAGVTQTPRYLIKTRGQQVTLSCSPISGHRSVSWYQQTPGQGLQFLFEYFSETQRNKGNFPGRFSGRQFSNSRSEMNVSTLELGDSALYLCAGSSIRDSSTDTQYFGPGTRLTVL.

V usage is TRBV30 and J usage is TRBJ1-1; weak D call: TRBD1 (5 bases). The V end was cut by 5 bases, the J end by 0 bases, with 7 bases between. CDR3 size: 12 residues. The germline V gene has CDR1 GTSNPN and CDR2 SVGIG (reference sequence). CDR3 amino acids: CAWDSLNTEAFF. The CDR3 bases are TGTGCCTGGGACAGTCTGAACACTGAAGCTTTCTTT. The complete variable domain, with remaining parts taken from reference TRBV30 and TRBJ1-1, reads SQTIHQWPATLVQPVGSPLSLECTVEGTSNPNLYWYRQAAGRGLQLLFYSVGIGQISSEVPQNLSASRPQDRQFILSSKKLLLSDSGFYLCAWDSLNTEAFFGQGTRLTVV.

This clonotype was found a few times. J is TRBJ1-2 and V is TRBV28, with D hard to call. Trimming removed 5 bases at V and 8 bases at J, with 24 bases between. The germline V gene has CDR1 MDHEN and CDR2 SYDVKM. This CDR3 has 16 residues. Here the CDR3 DNA reads TGTGCCAGCAGTGGCCGGACTACGGAGGGTTTAAGAGGCTACACCTTC. Translating gives CASSGRTTEGLRGYTF.

This clonotype was found many times. This chain connects TRBV7-8 to TRBJ2-1, with TRBD2 matching 16 bases. Germline V gene sequence: CDR1 SGHVS, CDR2 FQNEAQ. V shed 5 bases, J shed 8 bases, and the junction held 3 bases outside the gene matches. The CDR3 length is 15 residues. The CDR3 DNA reads TGTGCCAGCAGCACCGGGACTAGCGGGGGGGATGAGCAGTTCTTC. Amino acids: CASSTGTSGGDEQFF.

This clonotype was counted at least ten times. The V gene is TRBV7-6, the J gene TRBJ1-1; D is undetermined. V gave up 5 bases and J gave up 4 bases, with 11 bases separating them. The germline V gene encodes CDR1 SGHVS and CDR2 FNYEAQ. CDR3 length: 13 amino acids. The CDR3 reads CASSRLSRTEAFF. CDR3 sequence (DNA): TGTGCCAGCAGCCGATTATCCCGCACTGAAGCTTTCTTT. Full variable domain (outside the CDR3, taken from reference TRBV7-6 and TRBJ1-1): GAGVSQSPRYKVTKRGQDVALRCDPISGHVSLYWYRQALGQGPEFLTYFNYEAQQDKSGLPNDRFSAERPEGSISTLTIQRTEQRDSAMYRCASSRLSRTEAFFGQGTRLTVV.

V and J are TRBV4-3 and TRBJ1-2, with D tentatively TRBD1 (6 bases). Germline V CDR1 and CDR2: LGHNA, YSLEER. Trimming shortened V by 3 bases and J by 1 base, and 12 bases separated the two germline ends. This CDR3 is 15 amino acids long. The chain's CDR3 is CASSHPGEINYGYTF. In DNA form, the CDR3 reads TGCGCCAGCAGCCACCCAGGGGAAATTAACTATGGCTACACCTTC.

This clonotype was detected a few times. The chain has TRBV2 and TRBJ2-7; the D is unclear. With 2 bases removed from V and 2 bases from J, the gap between germline ends came to 10 bases. CDR1 and CDR2 (germline): SNHLY, FYNNEI. The CDR3 contains 14 residues. The CDR3: CASSELAFTYEQYF. The CDR3 region has the DNA TGTGCCAGCAGTGAATTGGCATTCACCTACGAGCAGTACTTC.

This clonotype was detected a few times. The V gene is TRBV14, the J gene TRBJ2-7; 9 positions match TRBD2. With V trimmed by 0 bases and J by 2 bases, 5 bases remained unmatched. The germline V gene has CDR1 SGHDN and CDR2 FVKESK. The CDR3 covers 16 residues. The CDR3 DNA reads TGTGCCAGCAGCCAAGATACGAGCGGGAGGCCCTACGAGCAGTACTTC. This codes for CASSQDTSGRPYEQYF.